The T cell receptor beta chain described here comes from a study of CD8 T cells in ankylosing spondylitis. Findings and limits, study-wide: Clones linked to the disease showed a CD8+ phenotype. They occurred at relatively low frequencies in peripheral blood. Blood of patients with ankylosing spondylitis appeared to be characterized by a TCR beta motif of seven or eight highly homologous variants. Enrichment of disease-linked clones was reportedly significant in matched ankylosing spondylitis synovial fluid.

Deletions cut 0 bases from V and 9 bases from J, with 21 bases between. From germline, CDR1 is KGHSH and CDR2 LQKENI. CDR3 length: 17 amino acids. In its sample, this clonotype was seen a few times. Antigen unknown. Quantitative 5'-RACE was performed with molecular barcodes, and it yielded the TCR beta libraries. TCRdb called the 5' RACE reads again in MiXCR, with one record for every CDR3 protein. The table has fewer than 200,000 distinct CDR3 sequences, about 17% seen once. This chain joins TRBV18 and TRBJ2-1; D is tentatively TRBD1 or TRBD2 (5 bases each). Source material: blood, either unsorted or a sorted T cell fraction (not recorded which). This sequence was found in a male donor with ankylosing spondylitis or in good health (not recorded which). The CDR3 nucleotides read TGTGCCAGCTCACCACCGAATCGAGATAGAAGGGACGCTGAGCAGTTCTTC. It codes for CASSPPNRDRRDAEQFF.